The 23 T cell receptor beta chains reported below all come from one sample, sequenced in a study of cytomegalovirus exposure and HLA in healthy donors. PCR used 60 Vbeta primers and 13 Jbeta primers. Only in-frame clones appear in the TCRdb table, and some are missing; sequencing was by immunoSEQ multiplex PCR. The table shows some 74,000 clones, with about 72% occurring only once. Sequencing used PBMCs. The receptors come from a man between 35 and 55 years old in good health and CMV-seropositive.

The chain combines TRBV11-3 with TRBJ1-1; 7 nucleotides agree with TRBD1. The CDR3 extends over 15 amino acids. With V trimmed by 4 bases and J by 5 bases, 10 bases remained unmatched. Germline V lookup: CDR1 SGHNT, CDR2 YENEEA. In DNA, the CDR3 is TGTGCCAGCAGCTCCTCAAACAGGGGAAGAACTGAAGCTTTCTTT. It is translated as CASSSSNRGRTEAFF.

The V gene is TRBV27, the J gene TRBJ1-2, with D unclear. The germline V gene encodes CDR1 MNHEY and CDR2 SMNVEV (reference sequence). This CDR3 has 14 residues. Trimming took off 0 bases at V and 1 base at J, with 6 bases between the two ends. The CDR3 reads CASSLSLSNYGYTF. The CDR3 DNA reads as TGTGCCAGCAGTTTATCGCTCAGTAACTATGGCTACACCTTC.

The chain combines TRBV19 with TRBJ2-5; D perhaps matches TRBD2 (5 bases). CDR1 is LNHDA, CDR2 SQIVND, per germline (reference sequence). CDR3 length equals 16 residues. V lost 2 bases and J 11 bases, leaving 24 bases between the germline ends. CDR3 bases: TGTGCCAGTAGTATAAATGTTGGGCCCCCTTATAGGGAGCAGTACTTC. Protein: CASSINVGPPYREQYF. The full variable domain, completed using reference TRBV19 and TRBJ2-5, is DGGITQSPKYLFRKEGQNVTLSCEQNLNHDAMYWYRQDPGQGLRLIYYSQIVNDFQKGDIAEGYSVSREKKESFPLTVTSAQKNPTAFYLCASSINVGPPYREQYFGPGTRLLVL.

This clone was detected once. V is TRBV11-3 and J is TRBJ2-3, with a possible D match to TRBD1 (6 bases). Trimming cost V 8 bases and J 4 bases, with 13 bases left between them. The CDR3 length is 13 residues. Germline lookup yields CDR1 SGHNT and CDR2 YENEEA. The CDR3 DNA sequence: TGTGCCAGCGGGGGACACAAGGCAGATACGCAGTATTTT. It codes for CASGGHKADTQYF. Full variable domain (remainder filled in from reference TRBV11-3 and TRBJ2-3): EAGVVQSPRYKIIEKKQPVAFWCNPISGHNTLYWYLQNLGQGPELLIRYENEEAVDDSQLPKDRFSAERLKGVDSTLKIQPAELGDSAVYLCASGGHKADTQYFGPGTRLTVL.

The V call is TRBV30, the J call TRBJ1-6, with a tentative D call TRBD1 (5 bases). Trimming removed 5 bases from V and 1 base from J, with 15 bases in between. CDR3 length equals 16 residues. Germline V lookup: CDR1 GTSNPN, CDR2 SVGIG (reference sequence). This CDR3 reads CAWGHVGGSYNSPLHF. For the CDR3, the DNA is TGTGCCTGGGGACATGTCGGAGGGTCCTATAATTCACCCCTCCACTTT. Based on the CDR3 plus reference TRBV30 and TRBJ1-6, the full variable domain is SQTIHQWPATLVQPVGSPLSLECTVEGTSNPNLYWYRQAAGRGLQLLFYSVGIGQISSEVPQNLSASRPQDRQFILSSKKLLLSDSGFYLCAWGHVGGSYNSPLHFGNGTRLTVT.

This clone appeared a few times. V and J are TRBV6-1 and TRBJ2-3, with TRBD2 identical over 11 bases. After removal of 1 base from V and 4 bases from J, the junction contained 1 base not matched to a gene. The CDR3 is 15 amino acids. Per the germline V gene, CDR1 is MNHNS and CDR2 is SASEGT. The CDR3, as DNA: TGTGCCAGCAGTGAAGTTAGCGGGGGGGCAGATACGCAGTATTTT. The encoded protein is CASSEVSGGADTQYF.

The chain uses TRBV2 and TRBJ2-6, with D tentatively TRBD2 (6 bases). Trimming cost V 8 bases and J 1 base, with 21 bases left between them. The CDR3 totals 18 residues. Germline CDR1 and CDR2: SNHLY and FYNNEI. Here the CDR3 reads CASFAGTLALSGANVLTF. The CDR3, as DNA: TGTGCCAGCTTTGCCGGGACTCTTGCTCTATCTGGGGCCAACGTCCTGACTTTC.

There are a few counts of this clone. The identical CDR3 is also encoded by other nucleotide sequences in the sample. V gene TRBV11-3 combines with J gene TRBJ2-7; a possible D gene is TRBD2 (5 bases). The V gene's germline CDR1 is SGHNT and CDR2 YENEEA. Trimming left V 9 bases short and J 2 bases short, with 20 bases between. This CDR3 region has 15 residues. CDR3 protein: CASSQRQRAAYEQYF. CDR3 sequence (DNA): TGTGCCAGTAGCCAGAGGCAGAGGGCGGCCTACGAGCAGTACTTC.

The chain combines TRBV2 with TRBJ2-2; 7 bases agree with TRBD1. CDR3 length equals 15 residues. Germline CDR1 and CDR2: SNHLY and FYNNEI. V lost 7 bases, J lost 4 bases, and 9 bases stayed unmatched. CDR3 bases: TGTGCCAGCAAGAGACAGGGCCCCAGCACCGGGGAGCTGTTTTTT. It yields the protein CASKRQGPSTGELFF.

This clone was counted once. This chain links TRBV4-1 with TRBJ2-5, with 7 bases aligning to TRBD1. V was clipped by 4 bases and J by 0 bases; unmatched bases: 5. This CDR3 has 15 amino acids. CDR1 is MGHRA and CDR2 is YSYEKL in the germline V gene. The CDR3 sequence is CASSLAGTDQETQYF. CDR3 nucleotide sequence: TGCGCCAGCAGCCTCGCCGGGACAGACCAAGAGACCCAGTACTTC.

The J gene is TRBJ2-7, the V gene TRBV5-1; 7 nucleotides align to TRBD1. The CDR3 length is 14 residues. The trim removed 4 bases at V and 1 base at J, leaving 5 bases unmatched. The germline V gene encodes CDR1 SGHRS and CDR2 YFSETQ. CDR3 coding DNA: TGCGCCAGCAGCGGTAAGACAGGGTCCTACGAGCAGTACTTC. It encodes CASSGKTGSYEQYF. Full variable domain (outside the CDR3, taken from reference TRBV5-1 and TRBJ2-7): KAGVTQTPRYLIKTRGQQVTLSCSPISGHRSVSWYQQTPGQGLQFLFEYFSETQRNKGNFPGRFSGRQFSNSRSEMNVSTLELGDSALYLCASSGKTGSYEQYFGPGTRLTVT.

As concerns this clone: A far larger clone is off by one base, so a read error is likely. Other nucleotide sequences from this sample produce the same CDR3. The rearrangement links TRBV28 to TRBJ1-5, with D unclear. This CDR3 region has 14 residues. CDR1 is MDHEN, CDR2 SYDVKM, per germline. The DNA for the CDR3 is TGTGCCAGCAGTTCCCTTCCCCGGAGTCAGCCACAGCATTTT. This gives the protein CASSSLPRSQPQHF.

The V call is TRBV19, the J call TRBJ1-2, with no clear D. Trimming pared 7 bases from V and 5 bases from J, leaving 17 bases between. CDR1 and CDR2 (germline): LNHDA, SQIVND (reference sequence). The CDR3 has 14 amino acids. The chain's CDR3 is CASTFSAGVYGYTF. The CDR3 nucleotides are TGTGCCAGTACGTTTTCTGCGGGTGTTTATGGCTACACCTTC.

This clone was observed a single time. The chain joins TRBV18 to TRBJ2-7, with 8 bases aligning to TRBD1. Germline CDR1 is KGHSH and CDR2 is LQKENI. The CDR3 spans 15 residues. V was pared by 2 bases and J by 2 bases, with 5 bases of the junction left unmatched. The CDR3 bases are TGTGCCAGCTCACCAGGGGACAGGAGTACCTACGAGCAGTACTTC. It specifies CASSPGDRSTYEQYF.

This chain links TRBV7-9 with TRBJ2-5; D is ambiguous. The V end was cut by 5 bases, the J end by 3 bases, with 13 bases between. Germline CDR1 is SEHNR and CDR2 is FQNEAQ (reference sequence). CDR3 length equals 14 residues. CDR3 in DNA: TGTGCCAGCAGCCCATCCAGGTTAGAAGAGACCCAGTACTTC. Encoded protein: CASSPSRLEETQYF. Filled out from reference TRBV7-9 and TRBJ2-5, the complete variable domain reads DTGVSQNPRHKITKRGQNVTFRCDPISEHNRLYWYRQTLGQGPEFLTYFQNEAQLEKSRLLSDRFSAERPKGSFSTLEIQRTEQGDSAMYLCASSPSRLEETQYFGPGTRLLVL.

The chain employs TRBV11-3 and TRBJ1-1, with 9 bases fitting TRBD1. Trimming took 4 bases from V and 9 from J; bases not matched to a gene: 3. The length of the CDR3 is 12 residues. Germline V gene lookup returns CDR1 SGHNT and CDR2 YENEEA. This CDR3 reads CASSSGQGKAFF. In DNA form, the CDR3 reads TGTGCCAGCAGCTCCGGACAGGGGAAAGCTTTCTTT.

The gene calls are TRBV4-1 and TRBJ1-5; no clear D gene. Germline assignment: CDR1 MGHRA and CDR2 YSYEKL. This CDR3 region has 14 residues. V lost 4 bases to trimming and J lost 4 bases, with 11 bases between them. CDR3 loop: CASSRDTHNQPQHF. The CDR3 DNA sequence: TGCGCCAGCAGCCGCGACACACATAATCAGCCCCAGCATTTT.

The chain has TRBV19 and TRBJ1-2, with TRBD1 identical over 7 bases. V lost 6 bases and J lost 8; bases outside the gene matches: 12. The germline gives CDR1 LNHDA, CDR2 SQIVND (reference sequence). The CDR3 runs 14 residues. CDR3 in DNA: TGTGCCAGTAGGTTGGGACAGTGGGTAGTCGGCTACACCTTC. As protein: CASRLGQWVVGYTF.

This clone showed up just once. The chain carries TRBV28 and TRBJ1-4; D is unresolved. Germline V gives CDR1 MDHEN, CDR2 SYDVKM. V lost 3 bases and J lost 5, with 16 bases in between. The CDR3 spans 16 residues. The CDR3 protein is CASSLKLGVENEKLFF. DNA for the CDR3: TGTGCCAGCAGTTTGAAGCTCGGGGTCGAGAATGAAAAACTGTTTTTT.

The chain uses TRBV27 and TRBJ2-7, with 8 nucleotides matching TRBD2. Germline lookup yields CDR1 MNHEY and CDR2 SMNVEV (reference sequence). The CDR3 is 16 residues long. With V trimmed by 5 bases and J by 4 bases, 13 bases remained unmatched. DNA for the CDR3: TGTGCCAGCAGTCCTCTAGGCGGCGGGGGGAGATACGAGCAGTACTTC. This encodes CASSPLGGGGRYEQYF.

This clone is a singleton in its sample. The rearrangement links TRBV19 to TRBJ1-3; a weak D match, TRBD1 (6 bases). Germline V gives CDR1 LNHDA, CDR2 SQIVND (reference sequence). Trimming removed 3 bases at V and 2 bases at J, with 11 bases between. This CDR3 region has 15 residues. This CDR3 is CASSITGRTGNTIYF. The CDR3 region has the DNA TGTGCCAGTAGTATTACAGGGCGGACTGGAAACACCATATATTTT.

This chain uses TRBV4-3 with TRBJ1-5; D ambiguous. This CDR3 has 13 amino acids. Trimming stripped 0 bases from V and 4 bases from J, with 4 bases between. CDR1 and CDR2 from the germline V gene are LGHNA and YSLEER. CDR3 sequence: CASSQEYNQPQHF. CDR3 bases: TGCGCCAGCAGCCAAGAGTATAATCAGCCCCAGCATTTT.

The rearrangement uses TRBV28 and TRBJ2-3, with D possibly matching TRBD2 (5 bases). The germline V gene encodes CDR1 MDHEN and CDR2 SYDVKM. The V and J ends lost 3 bases and 2 bases respectively, with 12 bases between them. The CDR3 is 15 residues long. The CDR3 loop reads CASSFWESATDTQYF. The CDR3 DNA is TGTGCCAGCAGTTTCTGGGAGTCGGCCACAGATACGCAGTATTTT.